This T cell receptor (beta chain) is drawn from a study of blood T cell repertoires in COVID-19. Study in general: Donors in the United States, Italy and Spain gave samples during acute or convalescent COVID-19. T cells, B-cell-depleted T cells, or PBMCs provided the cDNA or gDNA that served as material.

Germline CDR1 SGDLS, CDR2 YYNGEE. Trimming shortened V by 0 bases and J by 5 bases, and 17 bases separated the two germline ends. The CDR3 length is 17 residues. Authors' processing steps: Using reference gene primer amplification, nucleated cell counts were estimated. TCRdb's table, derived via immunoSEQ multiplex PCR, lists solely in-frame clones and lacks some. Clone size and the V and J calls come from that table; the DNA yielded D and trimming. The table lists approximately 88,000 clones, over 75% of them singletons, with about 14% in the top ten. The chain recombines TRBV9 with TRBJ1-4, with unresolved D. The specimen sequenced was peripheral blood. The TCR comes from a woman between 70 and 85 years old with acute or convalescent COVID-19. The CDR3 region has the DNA TGTGCCAGCAGCGTAGGATCTGCCCAGTCGGGGAATGAAAAACTGTTTTTT. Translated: CASSVGSAQSGNEKLFF.